A selection of T cell receptor beta chains follows, all from one sample in a study of glioma-infiltrating T cells. TCRdb used MiXCR to reprocess the multiplex PCR reads, holding one entry per CDR3 protein. Of 400,000 or so distinct CDR3 sequences listed, 41% are singletons. Sequenced input: glioma tissue, nonneoplastic brain tissue, or PBMCs (not recorded which). These TCRs come from a human donor with low-grade glioma or glioblastoma, undergoing nonglioma brain surgery, or in good health (not recorded which). The CDR3 runs from the conserved cysteine through the conserved F or W. Fields, in order: V gene, clone size, D gene, J gene, CDR3 DNA, CDR3 protein. D genes are given only for firm matches. Rows give clone size only sometimes, using once, few, many, or a class for an expanded clone.

v_gene: TRBV4-1
abundance: NA
d_gene: TRBD2
j_gene: TRBJ2-7
CDR3nt: TGCGCCAGCAGCCAGGGGACTAGCACCGCCTACGAGCAGTACTTC
CDR3aa: CASSQGTSTAYEQYF

v_gene: TRBV6-2/TRBV6-3
abundance: many
d_gene: NA
j_gene: TRBJ1-1
CDR3nt: TGTGCCAGCTTGGGACATACTGGGACTGAAGCTTTCTTT
CDR3aa: CASLGHTGTEAFF

v_gene: TRBV5-1
abundance: NA
d_gene: NA
j_gene: TRBJ2-7
CDR3nt: TGCGCCAGCAGCTCCCGGGACAACTCCTACGAGCAGTACTTC
CDR3aa: CASSSRDNSYEQYF

v_gene: TRBV2
abundance: few
d_gene: TRBD1
j_gene: TRBJ2-5
CDR3nt: TGTGCCAGTCACGACAGGGGAAGTGGGACCCAGTACTTC
CDR3aa: CASHDRGSGTQYF

v_gene: TRBV27
abundance: few
d_gene: TRBD1
j_gene: TRBJ1-1
CDR3nt: TGTGCCAGCAGCCACTTGACAGGGGGGGACACTGAAGCTTTCTTT
CDR3aa: CASSHLTGGDTEAFF

v_gene: TRBV27
abundance: NA
d_gene: NA
j_gene: TRBJ2-2
CDR3nt: TGTGCCAGCAGTGACGATAGCGGGAACACCGGGGAGCTGTTTTTT
CDR3aa: CASSDDSGNTGELFF

v_gene: TRBV29-1
abundance: NA
d_gene: NA
j_gene: TRBJ1-1
CDR3nt: TGCAGCGTTGGTAGGGCGCCCGGACCGAACACTGAAGCTTTCTTT
CDR3aa: CSVGRAPGPNTEAFF

v_gene: TRBV28
abundance: few
d_gene: TRBD1
j_gene: TRBJ1-5
CDR3nt: TGTGCCAGCAGTACACCGGGACAGGTGTATAGCAATCAGCCCCAGCATTTT
CDR3aa: CASSTPGQVYSNQPQHF

v_gene: TRBV19
abundance: few
d_gene: TRBD1
j_gene: TRBJ2-5
CDR3nt: TGTGCCAGTAGTATCAGGGGGGAGACCCAGTACTTC
CDR3aa: CASSIRGETQYF

v_gene: TRBV28
abundance: many
d_gene: TRBD2
j_gene: TRBJ2-1
CDR3nt: TGTGCCAGCAGTTTATGGAGGACTAGATCCTACAATGAGCAGTTCTTC
CDR3aa: CASSLWRTRSYNEQFF

v_gene: TRBV7-2
abundance: NA
d_gene: TRBD1
j_gene: TRBJ2-7
CDR3nt: TGTGCCAGCAGCCCAACAGGGGTAAGAGCCTACGAGCAGTACTTC
CDR3aa: CASSPTGVRAYEQYF

v_gene: TRBV6-2/TRBV6-3
abundance: many
d_gene: NA
j_gene: TRBJ2-1
CDR3nt: TGTGCCAGCAGCCAGACTAGTCGGGAGCAGTTCTTC
CDR3aa: CASSQTSREQFF

v_gene: TRBV6-1
abundance: few
d_gene: TRBD2
j_gene: TRBJ2-7
CDR3nt: TGTGCCAGCAGTTTCGGACTAGCATACGAGCAGTACTTC
CDR3aa: CASSFGLAYEQYF

v_gene: TRBV6-5
abundance: many
d_gene: TRBD1
j_gene: TRBJ2-3
CDR3nt: TGTGCCAGCAGTTACCCGGGACAGGGGTATTTCAATCAGCCCACAGATACGCAGTATTTT
CDR3aa: CASSYPGQGYFNQPTDTQYF

v_gene: TRBV5-1
abundance: NA
d_gene: TRBD1
j_gene: TRBJ1-2
CDR3nt: TGCGCCAGCAGCTTGACAGGGGGCGAGAGCTATGGCTACACCTTC
CDR3aa: CASSLTGGESYGYTF

v_gene: TRBV4-3
abundance: NA
d_gene: TRBD1
j_gene: TRBJ1-4
CDR3nt: TGCGCCAGCAGCCAACGAGACAGGGGGCGATTTGCTAATGAAAAACTGTTTTTT
CDR3aa: CASSQRDRGRFANEKLFF

v_gene: TRBV7-2
abundance: NA
d_gene: NA
j_gene: TRBJ2-7
CDR3nt: TGTGCCAGCAGCTCTCCGTTGAGCGATCAGTACTTC
CDR3aa: CASSSPLSDQYF

v_gene: TRBV28
abundance: NA
d_gene: NA
j_gene: TRBJ2-1
CDR3nt: TGTGCCAGCAGTTTCCAATACAATGAGCAGTTCTTC
CDR3aa: CASSFQYNEQFF

v_gene: TRBV20-1
abundance: NA
d_gene: NA
j_gene: TRBJ1-3
CDR3nt: TGCAGTGCTAGAGATCGGCAGGGCTTGGGAAACACCATATATTTT
CDR3aa: CSARDRQGLGNTIYF

v_gene: TRBV27
abundance: many
d_gene: NA
j_gene: TRBJ2-1
CDR3nt: TGTGCCAGCAGTTTACAGGGCTCCTACAATGAGCAGTTCTTC
CDR3aa: CASSLQGSYNEQFF

v_gene: TRBV5-1
abundance: NA
d_gene: NA
j_gene: TRBJ1-5
CDR3nt: TGCGCCAGCAGCTTGCGGGGAGCTAGCAATCAGCCCCAGCATTTT
CDR3aa: CASSLRGASNQPQHF

v_gene: TRBV20-1
abundance: many
d_gene: NA
j_gene: TRBJ1-1
CDR3nt: TGCAGTGCTAGAGATAGGACCCTGGGAGGGACTGAAGCTTTCTTT
CDR3aa: CSARDRTLGGTEAFF

v_gene: TRBV7-2
abundance: few
d_gene: NA
j_gene: TRBJ2-3
CDR3nt: TGTGCCAGCATTGGACGACGGACGGGACATACGCAGTATTTT
CDR3aa: CASIGRRTGHTQYF

v_gene: TRBV6-2/TRBV6-3
abundance: few
d_gene: NA
j_gene: TRBJ2-7
CDR3nt: TGTGCCAGCGGCAGATACGAGCAGTACTTC
CDR3aa: CASGRYEQYF

v_gene: TRBV4-1
abundance: few
d_gene: NA
j_gene: TRBJ2-1
CDR3nt: TGCGCCAGCAGCCGGGAGCAGCCCTACAATGAGCAGTTCTTC
CDR3aa: CASSREQPYNEQFF

v_gene: TRBV11-2
abundance: NA
d_gene: NA
j_gene: TRBJ1-6
CDR3nt: TGTGCCAGCAGCTTAGATCACAGTTCACCCCTCCACTTT
CDR3aa: CASSLDHSSPLHF

v_gene: TRBV4-1
abundance: NA
d_gene: TRBD1
j_gene: TRBJ1-1
CDR3nt: TGCGCCAGCAGCCAACGGGACAGGGAGAGCCGGGCTTTCTTT
CDR3aa: CASSQRDRESRAFF

v_gene: TRBV2
abundance: NA
d_gene: NA
j_gene: TRBJ1-1
CDR3nt: TGTGCCAGCAGTGAAGCGACGAGGGTTTCAGCTTTCTTT
CDR3aa: CASSEATRVSAFF

v_gene: TRBV10-3
abundance: NA
d_gene: TRBD2
j_gene: TRBJ2-7
CDR3nt: TGTGCCACCACCTCTAGCGGGAGGAATGCCAATGAGCAGTACTTC
CDR3aa: CATTSSGRNANEQYF

v_gene: TRBV27
abundance: many
d_gene: NA
j_gene: TRBJ2-1
CDR3nt: TGTGCCAGCAGTTTTTTAGTGGGTGAGCAGTTCTTC
CDR3aa: CASSFLVGEQFF

v_gene: TRBV11-2
abundance: NA
d_gene: TRBD1
j_gene: TRBJ1-2
CDR3nt: TGTGCCAGCAGTTCGCGGACAGGGACTCTTGGGACCACCTTC
CDR3aa: CASSSRTGTLGTTF

v_gene: TRBV6-1
abundance: NA
d_gene: NA
j_gene: TRBJ2-7
CDR3nt: TGTGCCAGCGGTCAGGGTTACCACGAGCAGTACTTC
CDR3aa: CASGQGYHEQYF

v_gene: TRBV28
abundance: NA
d_gene: TRBD1
j_gene: TRBJ1-2
CDR3nt: TGTGCCAGCAGCCCTAGCGGGGACAGGGTACTCTATGGCTACACCTTC
CDR3aa: CASSPSGDRVLYGYTF

v_gene: TRBV19
abundance: few
d_gene: TRBD1
j_gene: TRBJ1-2
CDR3nt: TGTGCCAGTACCTTTGGACAGGGAGGTACTGGCTACACCTTC
CDR3aa: CASTFGQGGTGYTF

v_gene: TRBV5-4
abundance: NA
d_gene: TRBD2
j_gene: TRBJ2-3
CDR3nt: TGTGCCAGCAGCGGTGGGACTAGCGTCACAGATACGCAGTATTTT
CDR3aa: CASSGGTSVTDTQYF

v_gene: TRBV6-5
abundance: NA
d_gene: TRBD2
j_gene: TRBJ2-1
CDR3nt: TGTGCCAGCAGTTCCCTCCTAGCGGGAGCTGCCTACAATGAGCAGTTCTTC
CDR3aa: CASSSLLAGAAYNEQFF

v_gene: TRBV24-1
abundance: many
d_gene: TRBD1
j_gene: TRBJ2-1
CDR3nt: TGTGCCACCAGTTCTTTCCGGGACAGGGGTAGTCATGAGCAGTTCTTC
CDR3aa: CATSSFRDRGSHEQFF

v_gene: TRBV28
abundance: many
d_gene: NA
j_gene: TRBJ1-1
CDR3nt: TGTGCCAGCAGTACCAGGGCCCGTGTCACTGAAGCTTTCTTT
CDR3aa: CASSTRARVTEAFF

v_gene: TRBV4-1
abundance: NA
d_gene: TRBD2
j_gene: TRBJ2-1
CDR3nt: TGCGCCAGCAGCCAAATCCGGGGGGAGGGCCTCAATGAGCAGTTCTTC
CDR3aa: CASSQIRGEGLNEQFF

v_gene: TRBV12-3/TRBV12-4
abundance: once
d_gene: TRBD1
j_gene: TRBJ2-7
CDR3nt: TGTGCCAGCAGTTCGGGACCTTGGACAGGGAACTACGAGCAGTACTTC
CDR3aa: CASSSGPWTGNYEQYF

v_gene: TRBV28
abundance: many
d_gene: TRBD1
j_gene: TRBJ1-1
CDR3nt: TGTGCCAGCAAAAGAAGGGCCTGGGACAGGGGATTAATGAACACTGAAGCTTTCTTT
CDR3aa: CASKRRAWDRGLMNTEAFF

v_gene: TRBV4-1
abundance: once
d_gene: NA
j_gene: TRBJ1-6
CDR3nt: TGCGCCAGCAGCCAAGATAGGCAGGGCGTTCCTAATTCACCCCTCCACTTT
CDR3aa: CASSQDRQGVPNSPLHF

v_gene: TRBV11-2
abundance: NA
d_gene: NA
j_gene: TRBJ1-5
CDR3nt: TGTGCCAGCAGCCAGGACACATATCAGCCCCAGCATTTT
CDR3aa: CASSQDTYQPQHF

v_gene: TRBV27
abundance: many
d_gene: NA
j_gene: TRBJ2-2
CDR3nt: TGTGCCAGCAGTTTATACGGCACCGGGGAGCTGTTTTTT
CDR3aa: CASSLYGTGELFF

v_gene: TRBV5-6
abundance: NA
d_gene: TRBD2
j_gene: TRBJ2-1
CDR3nt: TGTGCCAGCAGCCACTCTAGCGGTTTGGCCTACAATGAGCAGTTCTTC
CDR3aa: CASSHSSGLAYNEQFF

v_gene: TRBV28
abundance: few
d_gene: TRBD2
j_gene: TRBJ2-7
CDR3nt: TGTGCCAGCAGTTCCATAGCGGGAGGCATCTACGAGCAGTACTTC
CDR3aa: CASSSIAGGIYEQYF

v_gene: TRBV28
abundance: few
d_gene: NA
j_gene: TRBJ2-5
CDR3nt: TGTGCCAGCAGTTCGCAACTACAAGAGACCCAGTACTTC
CDR3aa: CASSSQLQETQYF

v_gene: TRBV4-2
abundance: NA
d_gene: TRBD2
j_gene: TRBJ2-1
CDR3nt: TGTGCCGGCAGCAAACCGGGACTAGGGGTCCATGAGCAGTTCTTC
CDR3aa: CAGSKPGLGVHEQFF

v_gene: TRBV24-1
abundance: few
d_gene: NA
j_gene: TRBJ1-2
CDR3nt: TGTGCCACCAGTGATAGGGTCTCCTACGACTACACCTTC
CDR3aa: CATSDRVSYDYTF

v_gene: TRBV28
abundance: few
d_gene: NA
j_gene: TRBJ2-3
CDR3nt: TGTGCCAGCAGTTTTGTAAGGGGCAGTACGCAGTATTTT
CDR3aa: CASSFVRGSTQYF

v_gene: TRBV20-1
abundance: NA
d_gene: NA
j_gene: TRBJ1-4
CDR3nt: TGCAGTGCTAGAGACAGGCTGACAGCGAATAATGAAAAACTGTTTTTT
CDR3aa: CSARDRLTANNEKLFF

v_gene: TRBV28
abundance: NA
d_gene: NA
j_gene: TRBJ2-2
CDR3nt: TGTGCCAGCAGTTTACGGGGGGCTGGCACCGGGGAGCTGTTTTTT
CDR3aa: CASSLRGAGTGELFF

v_gene: TRBV4-1
abundance: NA
d_gene: NA
j_gene: TRBJ1-5
CDR3nt: TGCGCCAGCAGCCAAGACTTGTTGCGGGGGACCTCCAATCAGCCCCAGCATTTT
CDR3aa: CASSQDLLRGTSNQPQHF

v_gene: TRBV12-3/TRBV12-4
abundance: few
d_gene: NA
j_gene: TRBJ2-7
CDR3nt: TGTGCCAGCAGTTTAGCGGGACACGAGCAGTACTTC
CDR3aa: CASSLAGHEQYF

v_gene: TRBV7-3
abundance: NA
d_gene: NA
j_gene: TRBJ2-3
CDR3nt: TGTGCCAGCAGCTTAACCGGGGCTCCCACAGATACGCAGTATTTT
CDR3aa: CASSLTGAPTDTQYF

v_gene: TRBV7-2
abundance: NA
d_gene: NA
j_gene: TRBJ1-3
CDR3nt: TGTGCCAGCAGCCTTAGATACGGGTCTGGAAACACCATATATTTT
CDR3aa: CASSLRYGSGNTIYF

v_gene: TRBV20-1
abundance: NA
d_gene: NA
j_gene: TRBJ2-7
CDR3nt: TGCAGTGCGTCCGCTAGTTTCTACGAGCAGTACTTC
CDR3aa: CSASASFYEQYF